This T cell receptor beta chain was identified during a study of CD8 T cells in ankylosing spondylitis. Many counts were recorded for this clonotype. This CDR3 contains 13 residues. V was trimmed by 4 bases and J by 5 bases, leaving 8 bases between them. In germline, CDR1 is SGHVS, CDR2 FQNEAQ. MiXCR was run by TCRdb on the 5' RACE reads, yielding one entry per CDR3 protein. The repertoire holds about 240,000 distinct CDR3 sequences, with over 8.5% as singletons. This TCR was sampled from a male donor with ankylosing spondylitis or in good health (not recorded which). V gene TRBV7-8 combines with J gene TRBJ1-4; D not resolved. Sequenced input: blood, either unsorted or a sorted T cell fraction (not recorded which). CDR3 protein: CASSSDGNEKLFF. The CDR3 DNA is TGTGCCAGCAGCTCAGACGGAAATGAAAAACTGTTTTTT.